Each of the 27 T cell receptor beta chains below was sequenced from the same sample in a study of memory CD4+ T cells and cytomegalovirus serostatus. Using immunoSEQ multiplex PCR, the repertoire was profiled, and TCRdb retains in-frame clones only, with some absent. The sample lists tens of thousands of clones, roughly three quarters occurring once. The sort gate was single viable CD3+CD4+CD8-CD45RO+ cells for memory CD4+ T cells. Sequencing was carried out using memory CD4+ T cells from blood. These receptors all stem from an adult in good health and CMV-seropositive.

J is TRBJ1-4 and V is TRBV19; no definite D call. V lost 3 bases, J lost 3 bases, and 8 bases lay in between. Per germline, CDR1 LNHDA and CDR2 SQIVND (reference sequence). CDR3 size: 14 residues. The DNA for the CDR3 is TGTGCCAGTAGTATTCTGGCAGCTAATGAAAAACTGTTTTTT. This translates into CASSILAANEKLFF.

This chain uses TRBV5-1 with TRBJ2-1; TRBD1 matches 9 bases. The CDR3 is 17 residues long. The germline gives CDR1 SGHRS, CDR2 YFSETQ. Losses at the gene ends were 0 bases for V and 6 bases for J; bases not matched to a gene: 10. This CDR3 reads CASSLAAGTGLPNEQFF. The CDR3, as DNA: TGCGCCAGCAGCTTGGCCGCGGGGACAGGGCTTCCCAATGAGCAGTTCTTC.

This chain links TRBV6-5 with TRBJ2-7; D unresolved. V was cut by 5 bases and J by 2 bases, with 10 bases left in between. CDR1 is MNHEY, CDR2 SVGAGI, per germline. The CDR3 is made up of 13 amino acids. The CDR3: CASSQGPAYEQYF. CDR3 nucleotides: TGTGCCAGCAGTCAAGGACCCGCCTACGAGCAGTACTTC.

The V call is TRBV9, the J call TRBJ1-5; TRBD1 is a possible D gene (6 bases). From germline, CDR1 is SGDLS and CDR2 YYNGEE. The CDR3 runs 15 residues. V gave up 0 bases and J gave up 4 bases, with 11 bases separating them. Here the CDR3 reads CASSVGTGANQPQHF. CDR3 in DNA: TGTGCCAGCAGCGTAGGGACGGGGGCGAATCAGCCCCAGCATTTT.

The CDR3 region has the DNA TGTGCCTGGAACACAGGGGGCGTCGCTGGGGCCAACGTCCTGACTTTC. It encodes CAWNTGGVAGANVLTF. This rearrangement joins TRBV30 to TRBJ2-6; 9 bases align to TRBD1. CDR3 length: 16 amino acids. J lost 2 bases, V lost 4 bases, and 6 bases had no gene match. Germline V CDR1 and CDR2: GTSNPN, SVGIG (reference sequence).

The chain has TRBV18 and TRBJ2-7, with TRBD2 matching over 7 bases. Germline values: CDR1 KGHSH, CDR2 LQKENI. Trimming cost V 0 bases and J 3 bases; bases outside gene matches: 5. CDR3 length: 15 amino acids. The CDR3 is CASSPPWGGLYEQYF. The CDR3, as DNA: TGTGCCAGCTCACCACCTTGGGGGGGTCTCTACGAGCAGTACTTC.

The chain uses TRBV6-5 and TRBJ1-2; D is unresolved. V was pared by 6 bases and J by 3 bases, with 11 bases between. CDR3 length: 13 residues. Germline CDR1 MNHEY, CDR2 SVGAGI. DNA of the CDR3: TGTGCCAGCAGACCGGACGGAGACTATGGCTACACCTTC. Translated, it gives CASRPDGDYGYTF.

CDR3 sequence: CASSADRTSYNEQFF. CDR3 nucleotides: TGTGCCAGCAGCGCCGACAGGACGTCCTACAATGAGCAGTTCTTC. This chain joins TRBV5-6 and TRBJ2-1; D might be TRBD1 (6 bases). Trimming cost V 4 bases and J 1 base, with 12 bases left between them. Per germline, CDR1 SGHDT and CDR2 YYEEEE. This CDR3 has 15 residues.

The chain combines TRBV5-1 with TRBJ1-5, with D possibly being TRBD1 (5 bases). Germline values: CDR1 SGHRS, CDR2 YFSETQ. Trimming took 4 bases from V and 2 from J, leaving 10 bases between them. This CDR3 is built from 14 residues. CDR3 protein: CASSPGAGNQPQHF. The CDR3 DNA sequence: TGCGCCAGCAGCCCTGGGGCGGGCAATCAGCCCCAGCATTTT.

The chain links TRBV2 to TRBJ1-5; tentatively, D is TRBD1 (5 bases). The V gene lost 4 bases and the J gene lost 1 base, with 11 bases spanning the gap. This CDR3 region has 15 residues. CDR1 and CDR2 (germline): SNHLY, FYNNEI. The CDR3: CASSGGGESNQPQHF. The DNA of the CDR3 is TGTGCCAGCAGTGGGGGGGGTGAAAGCAATCAGCCCCAGCATTTT.

The chain joins TRBV6-5 to TRBJ2-1; D may be TRBD1 (6 bases). CDR3 length: 14 amino acids. Per germline, CDR1 MNHEY and CDR2 SVGAGI. V lost 7 bases to trimming and J lost 0 bases, with 10 bases between them. The CDR3 DNA is TGTGCCAGCAAGGGGGTCGTCTCCTACAATGAGCAGTTCTTC. It is translated as CASKGVVSYNEQFF.

The chain links TRBV14 to TRBJ2-1; D might be TRBD1 (6 bases). Germline lookup yields CDR1 SGHDN and CDR2 FVKESK. Trimming removed 1 base at V and 5 bases at J, with 9 bases between. This CDR3 contains 14 residues. CDR3 in amino acids: CASSQGTENNEQFF. DNA for the CDR3: TGTGCCAGCAGCCAAGGGACAGAGAACAATGAGCAGTTCTTC.

The rearrangement joins TRBV7-2 to TRBJ1-3; D unclear. CDR1 SGHTA and CDR2 FQGNSA come from the germline V gene. The CDR3 length is 14 residues. With 5 bases removed from V and 0 bases from J, the gap between germline ends came to 8 bases. As DNA, the CDR3 is TGTGCCAGCAGCCCCGATCCCTCTGGAAACACCATATATTTT. This codes for CASSPDPSGNTIYF.

This chain joins TRBV28 and TRBJ1-5; no reliable D call. The CDR3 is made up of 12 amino acids. The V gene's germline CDR1 is MDHEN and CDR2 SYDVKM. V was clipped by 5 bases and J by 4 bases, with 6 bases between them. The CDR3 DNA follows: TGTGCCAGCAGTGGGGTGAATCAGCCCCAGCATTTT. This codes for CASSGVNQPQHF. The full variable domain, completed using reference TRBV28 and TRBJ1-5, is DVKVTQSSRYLVKRTGEKVFLECVQDMDHENMFWYRQDPGLGLRLIYFSYDVKMKEKGDIPEGYSVSREKKERFSLILESASTNQTSMYLCASSGVNQPQHFGDGTRLSIL.

Only a few counts were recorded for this clone. V and J are TRBV5-1 and TRBJ1-1; TRBD1 might be the D (5 bases). The V and J ends lost 0 bases and 4 bases respectively, with 13 bases between them. Germline V CDR1 and CDR2: SGHRS, YFSETQ. This CDR3 comprises 15 residues. The CDR3 spells CASSLGDGPRTEAFF. DNA for the CDR3: TGCGCCAGCAGCTTGGGGGACGGGCCTCGCACTGAAGCTTTCTTT.

The chain is built from TRBV6-5 and TRBJ2-7; D uncertain. Trimming pared 2 bases from V and 0 bases from J, leaving 5 bases between. This CDR3 is 13 amino acids long. Germline-derived CDR1 and CDR2 are MNHEY and SVGAGI. The CDR3 region has the DNA TGTGCCAGCAGTTACGGGAACTCCTACGAGCAGTACTTC. Residues: CASSYGNSYEQYF.

J is TRBJ2-7 and V is TRBV2, with D perhaps matching TRBD1 (6 bases). Trimming cost V 4 bases and J 1 base, with 17 bases left between them. The length of the CDR3 is 16 residues. The V gene's germline CDR1 is SNHLY and CDR2 FYNNEI. CDR3 amino acids: CASSVVPGQISYEQYF. The CDR3 DNA reads as TGTGCCAGCAGTGTCGTACCGGGACAAATTTCCTACGAGCAGTACTTC.

The V gene is TRBV12-1, the J gene TRBJ2-7; whether TRBD1, the table's D call, matches the DNA was not checked. TRBV12-1 is described as a pseudogene. This CDR3 is 14 amino acids long. The CDR3 DNA reads as TGTGCCAGCAGCTCCGCCAGGTCCTGCGACGAGCAGTACTTC. Residues: CASSSARSCDEQYF.

The V and J genes are TRBV6-1 and TRBJ1-5, with D possibly being TRBD1 (5 bases). Trimming cost V 8 bases and J 2 bases, with 13 bases left between them. Germline CDR1 reads MNHNS; CDR2 reads SASEGT. The length of the CDR3 is 14 residues. The CDR3: CASAGQGGNQPQHF. In nucleotides, the CDR3 is TGTGCCAGCGCAGGCCAGGGCGGCAATCAGCCCCAGCATTTT.

V usage is TRBV11-2 and J usage is TRBJ2-5; 11 bases line up with TRBD2. CDR1 and CDR2 from the germline V gene are SGHAT and FQNNGV. The CDR3 consists of 16 residues. Germline trimming cut 5 bases from V and 1 base from J; bases unmatched to any gene: 6. The CDR3 here is CASSPTSGGLQETQYF. The CDR3 region has the DNA TGTGCCAGCAGCCCCACTAGCGGGGGTCTCCAAGAGACCCAGTACTTC.

The chain combines TRBV5-1 with TRBJ2-1; D gene uncertain. CDR3 length equals 15 residues. The germline V and J ends were trimmed by 3 bases and 2 bases, with 12 bases remaining between them. The V gene's germline CDR1 is SGHRS and CDR2 YFSETQ. The CDR3 sequence: CASSSDPRTYNEQFF. DNA of the CDR3: TGCGCCAGCAGCTCAGATCCTCGTACCTACAATGAGCAGTTCTTC. Combining the CDR3 with reference TRBV5-1 and TRBJ2-1 gives the whole variable domain KAGVTQTPRYLIKTRGQQVTLSCSPISGHRSVSWYQQTPGQGLQFLFEYFSETQRNKGNFPGRFSGRQFSNSRSEMNVSTLELGDSALYLCASSSDPRTYNEQFFGPGTRLTVL.

The chain is built from TRBV7-2 and TRBJ1-3, with 9 positions matching TRBD1. V lost 4 bases, J lost 4 bases, and 5 bases stayed unmatched. The CDR3 runs to 15 residues. Germline CDR1 reads SGHTA; CDR2 reads FQGNSA. The CDR3 sequence is CASSSDRGRGNTIYF. CDR3 nucleotide sequence: TGTGCCAGCAGCTCCGACAGGGGGAGAGGAAACACCATATATTTT.

This clone was seen more than once but under ten times. This chain connects TRBV4-2 to TRBJ2-1; D is perhaps TRBD1 (6 bases). Germline V gene lookup returns CDR1 LGHNA and CDR2 YNFKEQ. V was pared by 0 bases and J by 5 bases, with 17 bases between. The CDR3 loop spans 17 amino acids. CDR3: CASSQDPVGADHNEQFF. The DNA of the CDR3 is TGTGCCAGCAGCCAAGATCCCGTGGGGGCCGACCACAATGAGCAGTTCTTC.

The chain uses TRBV2 and TRBJ2-7; D ambiguous. V lost 9 bases and J 5 bases, leaving 23 bases between the germline ends. Germline assignment: CDR1 SNHLY and CDR2 FYNNEI. This CDR3 contains 15 residues. DNA for the CDR3: TGTGCCAGTAAAAGAATCGGAAGGACGGTCGACGAGCAGTACTTC. Its protein product is CASKRIGRTVDEQYF.

The sample holds a few counts of this clone. V is TRBV7-9 and J is TRBJ1-1; D might be TRBD1 (6 bases). The CDR3 is made up of 13 amino acids. Deletions cut 2 bases from V and 4 bases from J, with 8 bases between. Germline V gene data show CDR1 as SEHNR and CDR2 as FQNEAQ (reference sequence). The CDR3 loop reads CASSLPQGTEAFF. The CDR3 nucleotides are TGTGCCAGCAGCTTACCACAGGGCACTGAAGCTTTCTTT.

V and J are TRBV7-2 and TRBJ1-2, with 10 nucleotides matching TRBD1. The CDR3 spans 16 residues. Germline CDR1 reads SGHTA; CDR2 reads FQGNSA. Germline trimming cut 1 base from V and 3 bases from J; bases unmatched to any gene: 5. This CDR3 is CASSLGGTGVYYGYTF. CDR3 DNA: TGTGCCAGCAGCTTAGGAGGGACAGGGGTGTACTATGGCTACACCTTC. Using reference TRBV7-2 and TRBJ1-2 for the parts outside the CDR3, the full variable domain is GAGVSQSPSNKVTEKGKDVELRCDPISGHTALYWYRQSLGQGLEFLIYFQGNSAPDKSGLPSDRFSAERTGGSVSTLTIQRTQQEDSAVYLCASSLGGTGVYYGYTFGSGTRLTVV.

The chain joins TRBV7-9 to TRBJ2-1; 10 nucleotides line up with TRBD1. CDR3 length: 14 residues. Germline loops: CDR1 SEHNR, CDR2 FQNEAQ (reference sequence). After removal of 5 bases from V and 9 bases from J, the junction contained 7 bases not matched to a gene. CDR3 sequence (DNA): TGTGCCAGCAGCCGGGGACAGGGGTTTCCTGAGCAGTTCTTC. Translated, it gives CASSRGQGFPEQFF.